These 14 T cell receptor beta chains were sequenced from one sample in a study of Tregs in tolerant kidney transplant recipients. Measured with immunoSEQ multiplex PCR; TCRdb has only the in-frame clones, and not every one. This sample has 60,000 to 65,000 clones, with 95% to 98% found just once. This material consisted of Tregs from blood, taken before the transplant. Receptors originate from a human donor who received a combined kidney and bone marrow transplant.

The CDR3 spells CASGSHVRSNSNQPQHF. The CDR3 bases are TGTGCTAGTGGTTCACACGTCAGGTCAAATAGCAATCAGCCCCAGCATTTT. This chain joins TRBV12-5 and TRBJ1-5; no firm D call. This CDR3 is 17 amino acids long. The V gene's germline CDR1 is LGHNT and CDR2 FRNRAP. Trimming shortened V by 4 bases and J by 0 bases, and 16 bases separated the two germline ends.

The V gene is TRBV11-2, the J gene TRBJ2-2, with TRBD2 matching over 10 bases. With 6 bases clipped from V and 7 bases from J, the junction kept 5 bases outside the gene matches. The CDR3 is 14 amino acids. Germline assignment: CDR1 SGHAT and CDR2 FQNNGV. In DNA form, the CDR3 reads TGTGCCAGCAGACTAGCGGGATCCGGCGGGGAGCTGTTTTTT. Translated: CASRLAGSGGELFF.

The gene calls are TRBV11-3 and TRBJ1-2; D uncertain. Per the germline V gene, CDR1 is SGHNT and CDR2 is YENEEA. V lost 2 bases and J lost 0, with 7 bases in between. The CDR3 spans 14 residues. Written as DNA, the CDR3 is TGTGCCAGCAGCTTACGAGGATCTAACTATGGCTACACCTTC. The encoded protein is CASSLRGSNYGYTF.

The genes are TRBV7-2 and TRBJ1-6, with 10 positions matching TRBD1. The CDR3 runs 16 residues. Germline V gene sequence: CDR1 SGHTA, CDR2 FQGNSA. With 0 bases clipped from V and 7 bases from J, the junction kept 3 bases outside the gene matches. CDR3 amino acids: CASSLAPGQGNSPLHF. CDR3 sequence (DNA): TGTGCCAGCAGCTTAGCCCCGGGACAGGGGAATTCACCCCTCCACTTT.

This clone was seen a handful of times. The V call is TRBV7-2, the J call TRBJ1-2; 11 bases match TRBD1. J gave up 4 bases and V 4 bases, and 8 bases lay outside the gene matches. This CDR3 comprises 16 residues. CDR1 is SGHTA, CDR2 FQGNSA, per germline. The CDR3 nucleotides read TGTGCCAGCAGCTACCAGTCCGGGACAGGGGGCTATGGCTACACCTTC. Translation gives CASSYQSGTGGYGYTF.

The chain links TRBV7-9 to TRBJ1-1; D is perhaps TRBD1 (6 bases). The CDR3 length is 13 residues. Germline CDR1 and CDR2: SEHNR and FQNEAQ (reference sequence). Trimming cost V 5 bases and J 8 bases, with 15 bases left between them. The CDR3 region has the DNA TGTGCCAGCAGCAACTCTGGGGGGGCGGAAGCTTTCTTT. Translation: CASSNSGGAEAFF.

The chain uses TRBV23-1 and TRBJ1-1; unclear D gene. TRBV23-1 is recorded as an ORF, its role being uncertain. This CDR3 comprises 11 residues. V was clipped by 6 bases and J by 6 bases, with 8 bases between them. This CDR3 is CASRRVPEAFF. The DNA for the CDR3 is TGCGCCAGCAGGAGGGTACCTGAAGCTTTCTTT.

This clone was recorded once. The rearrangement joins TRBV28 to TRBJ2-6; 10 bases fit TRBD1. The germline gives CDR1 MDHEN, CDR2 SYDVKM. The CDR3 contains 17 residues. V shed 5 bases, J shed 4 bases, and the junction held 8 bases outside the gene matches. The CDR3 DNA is TGTGCCAGCAGTCCCCGGACAGGGGGGGCAGGGGCCAACGTCCTGACTTTC. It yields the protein CASSPRTGGAGANVLTF.

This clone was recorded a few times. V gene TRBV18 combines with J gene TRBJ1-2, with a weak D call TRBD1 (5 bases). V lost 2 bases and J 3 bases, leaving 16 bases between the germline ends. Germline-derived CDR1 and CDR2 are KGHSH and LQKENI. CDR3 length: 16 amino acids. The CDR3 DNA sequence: TGTGCCAGCTCACCATTTTGGGGGGATAAGGACTATGGCTACACCTTC. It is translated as CASSPFWGDKDYGYTF.

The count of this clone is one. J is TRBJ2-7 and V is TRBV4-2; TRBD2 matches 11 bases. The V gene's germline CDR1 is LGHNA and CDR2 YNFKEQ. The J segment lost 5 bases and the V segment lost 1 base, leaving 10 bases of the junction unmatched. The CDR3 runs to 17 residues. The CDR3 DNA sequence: TGTGCCAGCAGCCAAGCGGCTAGCGGGAGGCTAACCAACGAGCAGTACTTC. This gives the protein CASSQAASGRLTNEQYF.

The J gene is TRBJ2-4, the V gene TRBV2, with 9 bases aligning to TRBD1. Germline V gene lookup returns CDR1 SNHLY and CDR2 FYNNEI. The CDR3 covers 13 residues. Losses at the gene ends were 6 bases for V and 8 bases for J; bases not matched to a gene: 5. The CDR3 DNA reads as TGTGCCAGCAGGGGACAGGGATTATACATTCAGTACTTC. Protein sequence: CASRGQGLYIQYF.

The CDR3 nucleotides read TGTGCCAGCAGAATCCGGACTAGCGGATACAATGAGCAGTTCTTC. This translates into CASRIRTSGYNEQFF. The V gene is TRBV6-6, the J gene TRBJ2-1; 10 bases fit TRBD2. The CDR3 has 15 residues. Germline CDR1 is MNHNY and CDR2 is SVGAGI (reference sequence). J gave up 4 bases and V 6 bases, and 6 bases lay outside the gene matches.

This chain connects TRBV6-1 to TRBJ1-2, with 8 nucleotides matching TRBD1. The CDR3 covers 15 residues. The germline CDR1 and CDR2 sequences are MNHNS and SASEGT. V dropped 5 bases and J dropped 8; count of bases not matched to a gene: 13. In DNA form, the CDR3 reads TGTGCCAGCAGTAGAAACGGACAGGGACTTTTGGGCTACACCTTC. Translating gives CASSRNGQGLLGYTF.

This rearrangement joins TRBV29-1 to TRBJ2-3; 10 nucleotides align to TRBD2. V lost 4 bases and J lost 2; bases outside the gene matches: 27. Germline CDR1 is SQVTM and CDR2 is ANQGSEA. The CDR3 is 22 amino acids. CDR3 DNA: TGCAGCGTTGGGGGGGGACAGGTAACTCTAGCGGGAGTCTTCGGGTACACAGATACGCAGTATTTT. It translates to CSVGGGQVTLAGVFGYTDTQYF.